This T cell receptor beta chain was obtained from a study of blood T cell repertoires in COVID-19. The wider study: Italy, Spain and the United States were the sources of the convalescent and acute COVID-19 samples. From T cells, B-cell-depleted T cells, or PBMCs came the material, which was cDNA or gDNA.

CDR1 KGHDR and CDR2 SFDVKD come from the germline V gene. Between the trimmed V and J ends, which lost 4 bases and 7 bases, there was a span of 13 bases. The CDR3 has 14 residues. As processed by the authors: For nucleated cells, counts were estimated from reference gene primer amplification. This table comes from immunoSEQ multiplex PCR, and its TCRdb copy is limited to in-frame clones, with some not included. V, J and clone size derive from that table, while D and trimming were established from the DNA sequence. The sample records about 68,000 clones, over 75% being singletons. Sequencing was carried out using peripheral blood. The chain combines TRBV24-1 with TRBJ2-1; weak D call: TRBD1 (6 bases). The clonotype was recovered from a man over 45 with acute or convalescent COVID-19. The CDR3 bases are TGTGCCACCAGTGACCAGACAGGTCTGAATGAGCAGTTCTTC. Protein product: CATSDQTGLNEQFF.